This note documents a single TCR beta chain sequence. The sample originates from a study of blood T cell repertoires in COVID-19. Background on the study: Donors in the United States, Italy and Spain gave samples during acute or convalescent COVID-19. T cells, B-cell-depleted T cells, or PBMCs provided the cDNA or gDNA that served as material.

This CDR3 has 13 amino acids. The germline V gene encodes CDR1 SGHKS and CDR2 YYEKEE (reference sequence). V lost 5 bases to trimming and J lost 4 bases, with 13 bases between them. Data came from immunoSEQ multiplex PCR; TCRdb stores just in-frame clones and leaves some out. The repertoire includes approximately 380,000 clones, roughly 85% of them detected once, and 3.5% to 4% sits in the top ten. The chain uses TRBV5-5 and TRBJ2-7, with D tentatively TRBD1 (5 bases). The TCR originated in a young woman with acute or convalescent COVID-19. Source material: peripheral blood. The CDR3 coding sequence is TGTGCCAGCAGTCAGGGCCCAGGGTACGAGCAGTACTTC. This codes for CASSQGPGYEQYF.